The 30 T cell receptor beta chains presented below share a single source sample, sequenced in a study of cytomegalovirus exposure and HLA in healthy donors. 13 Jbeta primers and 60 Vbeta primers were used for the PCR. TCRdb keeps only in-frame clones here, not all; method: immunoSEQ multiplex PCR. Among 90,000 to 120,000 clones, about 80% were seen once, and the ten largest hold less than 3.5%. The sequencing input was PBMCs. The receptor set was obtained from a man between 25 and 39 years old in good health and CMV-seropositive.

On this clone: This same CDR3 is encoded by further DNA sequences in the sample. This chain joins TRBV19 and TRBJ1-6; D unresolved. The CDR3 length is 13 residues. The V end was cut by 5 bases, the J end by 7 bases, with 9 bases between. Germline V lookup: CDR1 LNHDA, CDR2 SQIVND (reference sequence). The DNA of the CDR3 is TGTGCCAGTAGTCGCACAGAGAATTCACCCCTCCACTTT. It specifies CASSRTENSPLHF.

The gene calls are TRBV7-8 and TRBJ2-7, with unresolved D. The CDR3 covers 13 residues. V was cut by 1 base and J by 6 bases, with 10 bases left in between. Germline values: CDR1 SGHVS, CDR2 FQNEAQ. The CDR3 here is CASSLVSLGEQYF. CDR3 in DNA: TGTGCCAGCAGCTTAGTTTCTCTCGGCGAGCAGTACTTC.

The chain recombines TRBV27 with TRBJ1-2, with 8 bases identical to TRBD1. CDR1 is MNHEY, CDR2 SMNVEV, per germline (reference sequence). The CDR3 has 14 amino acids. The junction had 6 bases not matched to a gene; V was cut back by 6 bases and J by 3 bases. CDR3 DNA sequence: TGTGCCAGCAGATCGACAGGGGCACACTATGGCTACACCTTC. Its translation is CASRSTGAHYGYTF.

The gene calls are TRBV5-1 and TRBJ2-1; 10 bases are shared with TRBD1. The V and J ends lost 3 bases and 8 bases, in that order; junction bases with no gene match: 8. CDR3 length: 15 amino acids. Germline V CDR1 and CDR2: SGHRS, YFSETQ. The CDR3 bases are TGCGCCAGCAGCTCCCGACAGGGGGCCTTCGATGAGCAGTTCTTC. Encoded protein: CASSSRQGAFDEQFF.

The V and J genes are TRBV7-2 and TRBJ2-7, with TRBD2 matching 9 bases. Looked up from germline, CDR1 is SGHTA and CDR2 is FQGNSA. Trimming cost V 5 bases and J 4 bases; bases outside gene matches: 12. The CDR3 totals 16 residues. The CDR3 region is CASSHSRVAGEYEQYF. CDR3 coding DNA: TGTGCCAGCAGCCACTCGCGGGTAGCGGGGGAGTACGAGCAGTACTTC.

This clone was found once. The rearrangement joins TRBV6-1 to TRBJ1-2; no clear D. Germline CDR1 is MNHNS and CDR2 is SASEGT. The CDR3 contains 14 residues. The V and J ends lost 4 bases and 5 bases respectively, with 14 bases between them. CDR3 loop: CASSAGRTVYGYTF. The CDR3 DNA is TGTGCCAGCAGTGCAGGAAGAACCGTTTATGGCTACACCTTC.

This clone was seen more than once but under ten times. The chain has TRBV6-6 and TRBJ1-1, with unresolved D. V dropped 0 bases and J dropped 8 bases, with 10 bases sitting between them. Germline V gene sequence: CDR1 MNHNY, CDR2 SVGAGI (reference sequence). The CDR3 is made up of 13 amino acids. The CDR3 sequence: CASSYSLELEAFF. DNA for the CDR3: TGTGCCAGCAGTTACTCGCTCGAGCTAGAAGCTTTCTTT.

The CDR3 sequence: CASSQQGMRTEAFF. The CDR3 DNA reads as TGTGCCAGCAGCCAACAGGGGATGAGAACTGAAGCTTTCTTT. The chain is built from TRBV11-2 and TRBJ1-1; TRBD1 matches 7 bases. Germline CDR1 reads SGHAT; CDR2 reads FQNNGV. The CDR3 consists of 14 residues. The V and J ends lost 5 bases and 5 bases, in that order; junction bases with no gene match: 8. The full variable domain, rest sourced from reference TRBV11-2 and TRBJ1-1, is EAGVAQSPRYKIIEKRQSVAFWCNPISGHATLYWYQQILGQGPKLLIQFQNNGVVDDSQLPKDRFSAERLKGVDSTLKIQPAKLEDSAVYLCASSQQGMRTEAFFGQGTRLTVV.

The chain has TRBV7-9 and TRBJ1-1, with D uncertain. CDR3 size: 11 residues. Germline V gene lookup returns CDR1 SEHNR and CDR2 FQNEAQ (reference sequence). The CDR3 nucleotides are TGTTCCGCGGGCACGAACACTGAAGCTTTCTTT. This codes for CSAGTNTEAFF.

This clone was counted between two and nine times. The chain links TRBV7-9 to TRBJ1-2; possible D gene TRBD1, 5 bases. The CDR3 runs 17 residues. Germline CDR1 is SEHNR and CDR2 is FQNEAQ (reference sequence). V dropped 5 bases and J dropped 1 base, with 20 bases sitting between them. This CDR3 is CASSGPGAGDLNYGYTF. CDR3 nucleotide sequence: TGTGCCAGCAGCGGACCCGGGGCGGGAGACCTTAACTATGGCTACACCTTC.

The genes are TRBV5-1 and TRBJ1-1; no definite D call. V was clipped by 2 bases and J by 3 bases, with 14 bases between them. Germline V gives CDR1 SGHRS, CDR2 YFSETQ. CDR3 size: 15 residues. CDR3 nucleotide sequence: TGCGCCAGCAGCTTCTCGGTGGCTCGGGACACTGAAGCTTTCTTT. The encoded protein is CASSFSVARDTEAFF.

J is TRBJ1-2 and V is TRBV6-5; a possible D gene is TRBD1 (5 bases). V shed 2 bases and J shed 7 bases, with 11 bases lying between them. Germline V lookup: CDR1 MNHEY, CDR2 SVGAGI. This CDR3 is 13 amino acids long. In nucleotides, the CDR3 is TGTGCCAGCAGTTACGTCGCAGGGCCTGGCTACACCTTC. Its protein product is CASSYVAGPGYTF.

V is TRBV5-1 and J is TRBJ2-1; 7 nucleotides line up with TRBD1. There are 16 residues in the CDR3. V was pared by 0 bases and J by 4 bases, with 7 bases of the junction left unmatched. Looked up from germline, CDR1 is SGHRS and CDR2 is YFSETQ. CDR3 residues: CASSLAPVGQYNEQFF. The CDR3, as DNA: TGCGCCAGCAGCTTGGCCCCCGTGGGACAGTACAATGAGCAGTTCTTC. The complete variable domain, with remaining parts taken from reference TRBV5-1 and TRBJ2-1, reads KAGVTQTPRYLIKTRGQQVTLSCSPISGHRSVSWYQQTPGQGLQFLFEYFSETQRNKGNFPGRFSGRQFSNSRSEMNVSTLELGDSALYLCASSLAPVGQYNEQFFGPGTRLTVL.

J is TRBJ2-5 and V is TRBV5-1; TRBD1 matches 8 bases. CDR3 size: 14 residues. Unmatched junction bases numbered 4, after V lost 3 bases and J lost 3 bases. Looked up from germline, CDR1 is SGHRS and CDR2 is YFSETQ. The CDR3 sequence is CASSSAGGEETQYF. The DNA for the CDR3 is TGCGCCAGCAGCTCGGCAGGGGGCGAAGAGACCCAGTACTTC.

The CDR3 DNA reads TGTGCCAGCAGCCGGGACAGGGTCTACGAGCAGTACTTC. Translation: CASSRDRVYEQYF. The chain links TRBV5-4 to TRBJ2-7; 9 positions match TRBD1. J gave up 3 bases and V 4 bases, and 2 bases lay outside the gene matches. The CDR3 contains 13 residues. The germline gives CDR1 SGHNT, CDR2 YYREEE (reference sequence).

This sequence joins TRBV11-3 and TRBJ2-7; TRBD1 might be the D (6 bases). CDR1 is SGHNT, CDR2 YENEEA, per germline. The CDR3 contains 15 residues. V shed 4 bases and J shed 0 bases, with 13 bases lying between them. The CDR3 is CASSSDSLSSYEQYF. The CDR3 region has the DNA TGTGCCAGCAGCTCGGACAGCCTAAGCTCCTACGAGCAGTACTTC. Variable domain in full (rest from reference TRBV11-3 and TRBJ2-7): EAGVVQSPRYKIIEKKQPVAFWCNPISGHNTLYWYLQNLGQGPELLIRYENEEAVDDSQLPKDRFSAERLKGVDSTLKIQPAELGDSAVYLCASSSDSLSSYEQYFGPGTRLTVT.

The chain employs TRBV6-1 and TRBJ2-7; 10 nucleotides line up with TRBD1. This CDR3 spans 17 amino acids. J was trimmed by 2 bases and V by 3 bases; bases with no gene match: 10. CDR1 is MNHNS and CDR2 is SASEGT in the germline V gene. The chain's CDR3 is CASSDVPRDRGTYEQYF. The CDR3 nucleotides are TGTGCCAGCAGTGATGTCCCCCGGGACAGGGGCACCTACGAGCAGTACTTC.

This CDR3 is CAISEGLDQPQHF. CDR3 nucleotides: TGTGCCATCAGTGAGGGCTTGGATCAGCCCCAGCATTTT. This chain links TRBV10-3 with TRBJ1-5; D remains ambiguous. CDR3 length: 13 amino acids. The V end lost 2 bases, the J end lost 5 bases, and 7 bases lay between the germline ends. The germline V gene encodes CDR1 ENHRY and CDR2 SYGVKD.

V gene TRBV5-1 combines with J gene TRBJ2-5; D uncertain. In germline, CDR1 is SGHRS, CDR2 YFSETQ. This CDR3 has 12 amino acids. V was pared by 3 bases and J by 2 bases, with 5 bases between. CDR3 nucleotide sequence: TGCGCCAGCAGCTCCACACAAGAGACCCAGTACTTC. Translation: CASSSTQETQYF.

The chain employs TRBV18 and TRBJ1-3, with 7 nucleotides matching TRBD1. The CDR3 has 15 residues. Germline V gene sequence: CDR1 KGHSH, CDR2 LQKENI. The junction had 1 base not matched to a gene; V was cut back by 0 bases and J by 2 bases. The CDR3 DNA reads TGTGCCAGCTCACCACCCGGGACAGCTGGAAACACCATATATTTT. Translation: CASSPPGTAGNTIYF.

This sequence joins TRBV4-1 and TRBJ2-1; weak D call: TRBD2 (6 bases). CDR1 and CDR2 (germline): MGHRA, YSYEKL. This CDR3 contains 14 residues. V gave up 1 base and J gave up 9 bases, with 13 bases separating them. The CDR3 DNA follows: TGCGCCAGCAGCCAAGGACTCGGAGGGCCTGAGCAGTTCTTC. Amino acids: CASSQGLGGPEQFF.

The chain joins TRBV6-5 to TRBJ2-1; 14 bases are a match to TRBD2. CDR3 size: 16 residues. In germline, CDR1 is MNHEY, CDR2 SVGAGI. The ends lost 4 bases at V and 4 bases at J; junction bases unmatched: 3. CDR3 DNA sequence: TGTGCCAGCAGTTCCTGGACTAGCGGGGGGTACAATGAGCAGTTCTTC. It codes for CASSSWTSGGYNEQFF.

CDR3 sequence (DNA): TGTGCCAGCAGCTCATCACGGGGGTACGAGCAGTACTTC. Encoded protein: CASSSSRGYEQYF. The V gene is TRBV7-6, the J gene TRBJ2-7, with D perhaps matching TRBD2 (6 bases). The CDR3 is 13 residues long. The ends were cut back, 4 bases at V and 4 bases at J, with 11 bases in the middle. Germline loops: CDR1 SGHVS, CDR2 FNYEAQ.

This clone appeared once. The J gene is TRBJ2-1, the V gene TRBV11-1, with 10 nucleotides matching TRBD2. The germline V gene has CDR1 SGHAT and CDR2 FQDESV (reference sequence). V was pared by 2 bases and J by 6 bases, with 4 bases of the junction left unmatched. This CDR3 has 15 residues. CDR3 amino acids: CASSLRSSGGNEQFF. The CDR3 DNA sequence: TGTGCCAGCAGCTTACGGTCTAGCGGGGGCAATGAGCAGTTCTTC.

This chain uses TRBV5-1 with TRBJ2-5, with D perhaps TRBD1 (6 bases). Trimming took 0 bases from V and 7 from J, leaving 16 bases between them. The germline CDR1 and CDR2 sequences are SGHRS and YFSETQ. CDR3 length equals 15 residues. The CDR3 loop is CASSLVGADRGTQYF. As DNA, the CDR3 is TGCGCCAGCAGCTTGGTCGGAGCGGACAGAGGGACCCAGTACTTC.

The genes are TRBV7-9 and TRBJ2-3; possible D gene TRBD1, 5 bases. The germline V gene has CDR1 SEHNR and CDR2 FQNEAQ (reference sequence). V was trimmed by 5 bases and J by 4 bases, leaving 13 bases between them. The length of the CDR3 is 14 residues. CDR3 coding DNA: TGTGCCAGCAGCAGAGACAGCCCCTCAGATACGCAGTATTTT. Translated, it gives CASSRDSPSDTQYF.

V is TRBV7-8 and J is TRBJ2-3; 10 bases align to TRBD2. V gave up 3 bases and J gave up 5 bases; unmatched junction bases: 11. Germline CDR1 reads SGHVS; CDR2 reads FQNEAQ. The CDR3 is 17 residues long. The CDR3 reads CASSFKLAGGYQDTQYF. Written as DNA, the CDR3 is TGTGCCAGCAGCTTCAAATTAGCGGGGGGTTACCAAGATACGCAGTATTTT.

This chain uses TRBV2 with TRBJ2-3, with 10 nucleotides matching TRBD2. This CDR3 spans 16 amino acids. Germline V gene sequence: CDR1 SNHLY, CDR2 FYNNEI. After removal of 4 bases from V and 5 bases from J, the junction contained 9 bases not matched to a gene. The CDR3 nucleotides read TGTGCCAGCAGTGTTGGTAGCGGGGGGACGGTAGATACGCAGTATTTT. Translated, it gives CASSVGSGGTVDTQYF.

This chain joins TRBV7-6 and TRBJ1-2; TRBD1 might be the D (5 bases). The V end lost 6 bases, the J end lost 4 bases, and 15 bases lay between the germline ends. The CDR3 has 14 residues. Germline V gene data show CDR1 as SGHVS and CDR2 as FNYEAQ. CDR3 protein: CASSLQEDGYGYTF. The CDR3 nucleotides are TGTGCCAGCAGTTTACAGGAGGATGGCTATGGCTACACCTTC. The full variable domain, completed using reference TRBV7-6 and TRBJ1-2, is GAGVSQSPRYKVTKRGQDVALRCDPISGHVSLYWYRQALGQGPEFLTYFNYEAQQDKSGLPNDRFSAERPEGSISTLTIQRTEQRDSAMYRCASSLQEDGYGYTFGSGTRLTVV.

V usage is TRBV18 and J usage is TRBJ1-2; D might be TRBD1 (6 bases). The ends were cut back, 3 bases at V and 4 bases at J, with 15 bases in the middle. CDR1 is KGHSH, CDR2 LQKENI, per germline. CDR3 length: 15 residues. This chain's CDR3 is CASSPGLRDTYGYTF. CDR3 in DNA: TGTGCCAGCTCACCGGGTTTAAGGGACACCTATGGCTACACCTTC. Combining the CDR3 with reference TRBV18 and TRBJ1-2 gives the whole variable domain NAGVMQNPRHLVRRRGQEARLRCSPMKGHSHVYWYRQLPEEGLKFMVYLQKENIIDESGMPKERFSAEFPKEGPSILRIQQVVRGDSAAYFCASSPGLRDTYGYTFGSGTRLTVV.